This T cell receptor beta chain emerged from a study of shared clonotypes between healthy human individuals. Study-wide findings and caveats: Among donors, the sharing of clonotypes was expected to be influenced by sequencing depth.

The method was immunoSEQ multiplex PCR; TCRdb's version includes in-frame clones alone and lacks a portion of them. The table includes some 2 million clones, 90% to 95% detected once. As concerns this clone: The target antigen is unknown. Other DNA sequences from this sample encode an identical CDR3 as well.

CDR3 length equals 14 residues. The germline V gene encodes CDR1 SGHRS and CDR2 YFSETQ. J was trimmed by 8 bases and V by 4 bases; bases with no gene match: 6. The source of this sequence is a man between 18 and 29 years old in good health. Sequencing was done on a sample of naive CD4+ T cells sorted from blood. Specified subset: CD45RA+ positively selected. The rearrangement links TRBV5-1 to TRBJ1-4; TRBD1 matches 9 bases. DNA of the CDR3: TGCGCCAGCAGCGAGGGACAGGGTCGGGAAAAACTGTTTTTT. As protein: CASSEGQGREKLFF.